The rows below give T cell receptor beta chains drawn from one sample of a study of cytomegalovirus exposure and HLA in healthy donors. Data came from immunoSEQ multiplex PCR; TCRdb stores just in-frame clones and leaves some out. Counted here are about 120,000 clones, about 80% occurring once; the ten biggest clones make up approximately 8.8%. Sequencing input: PBMCs. These receptors were taken from a female donor in good health and CMV-seropositive. Both conserved end residues are part of each CDR3. D genes are given only for firm matches. Clone size is shown for a subset of rows, as once, few, many or a class of expanded clone.

CDR3	DNA	D	V	J	size
CASSFYSNQPQHF	TGTGCCAGCAGTTTTTATAGCAATCAGCCCCAGCATTTT	-	TRBV27	TRBJ1-5	-
CAWLAGGPDNEQFF	TGTGCCTGGTTAGCGGGGGGGCCCGACAATGAGCAGTTCTTC	TRBD2	TRBV30	TRBJ2-1	once
CASVRDYGYTF	TGTGCCAGCGTCCGGGACTATGGCTACACCTTC	-	TRBV7-9	TRBJ1-2	-
CASRPGTGNQPQHF	TGCGCCAGCAGACCCGGGACAGGGAATCAGCCCCAGCATTTT	TRBD1	TRBV5-1	TRBJ1-5	-
CASSQTGSGGLNEQFF	TGTGCCAGCAGCCAGACAGGCTCGGGGGGTCTCAATGAGCAGTTCTTC	-	TRBV4-2	TRBJ2-1	-
CASSLPGKNYGYTF	TGTGCCAGCAGCTTGCCAGGAAAGAACTATGGCTACACCTTC	-	TRBV5-6	TRBJ1-2	-
CASSFKGEFNSPLHF	TGTGCCAGCAGCTTTAAAGGGGAATTTAATTCACCCCTCCACTTT	-	TRBV12-1	TRBJ1-6	-
CASSLGTGDFYGYTF	TGTGCCAGCAGTTTGGGGACAGGGGATTTTTACGGCTACACCTTC	TRBD1	TRBV28	TRBJ1-2	-
CASRGGTMNTEAFF	TGTGCCAGCAGGGGGGGAACGATGAACACTGAAGCTTTCTTT	-	TRBV6-1	TRBJ1-1	-
CASSTGDRYNEQFF	TGTGCCAGTAGTACGGGGGACAGATACAATGAGCAGTTCTTC	-	TRBV19	TRBJ2-1	-
CASSILAGGYQPQHF	TGTGCCAGTAGTATTTTGGCAGGGGGCTATCAGCCCCAGCATTTT	TRBD1	TRBV19	TRBJ1-5	-
CASSQTGGGSYEQYF	TGCGCCAGCAGTCAGACAGGGGGCGGCTCCTACGAGCAGTACTTC	TRBD1	TRBV10-2	TRBJ2-7	once
CASSSRDRDTEAFF	TGTGCCAGCAGCTCCCGGGACAGGGACACTGAAGCTTTCTTT	TRBD1	TRBV7-8	TRBJ1-1	-
CASSGSGTNQPQHF	TGTGCCAGCAGCGGCTCAGGAACCAATCAGCCCCAGCATTTT	-	TRBV5-8	TRBJ1-5	-
CASRTGGSTDTQYF	TGTGCCAGCAGAACAGGAGGGAGCACAGATACGCAGTATTTT	-	TRBV2	TRBJ2-3	-
CASSYQRTGGNTEAFF	TGTGCCAGCAGTTATCAAAGGACAGGCGGGAACACTGAAGCTTTCTTT	TRBD1	TRBV28	TRBJ1-1	-
CASSLKTGADNEKLFF	TGCGCCAGCAGCCTTAAAACAGGGGCGGATAATGAAAAACTGTTTTTT	TRBD1	TRBV4-1	TRBJ1-4	-
CASSQDTGTGSHSPLHF	TGTGCCAGCAGCCAAGATACCGGGACAGGATCCCATTCACCCCTCCACTTT	TRBD1	TRBV4-2	TRBJ1-6	once
CSVEGRANTEAFF	TGCAGCGTTGAAGGGAGAGCTAACACTGAAGCTTTCTTT	-	TRBV29-1	TRBJ1-1	few
CAISLPGLTDEQFF	TGTGCCATCAGTCTACCGGGACTAACGGATGAGCAGTTCTTC	TRBD2	TRBV10-3	TRBJ2-1	once
CASSFRGGSNTEAFF	TGTGCCAGCAGCTTCCGAGGGGGATCAAATACTGAAGCTTTCTTT	-	TRBV7-2	TRBJ1-1	-
CASRTDVNTEAFF	TGTGCCAGCAGAACAGATGTAAACACTGAAGCTTTCTTT	-	TRBV7-2	TRBJ1-1	once
CSVERQGSGNTIYF	TGCAGCGTGGAAAGACAGGGTAGTGGAAACACCATATATTTT	TRBD1	TRBV29-1	TRBJ1-3	-